The 9 T cell receptor beta chains listed next were all sequenced from one sample in a study of blood T cell repertoires in COVID-19. Sequenced by immunoSEQ multiplex PCR; TCRdb stores in-frame clones only, minus some. There are 400,000 to 550,000 clones in the sample; around 89% occur only once, and 4.3% lies in the top ten. Sequencing was carried out using peripheral blood. The receptors originated from a woman aged 25-40 years with acute or convalescent COVID-19.

The rearrangement joins TRBV28 to TRBJ2-2; D might be TRBD2 (5 bases). CDR3 length: 16 residues. Germline CDR1 MDHEN, CDR2 SYDVKM. V gave up 2 bases and J gave up 0 bases, with 10 bases separating them. The CDR3 spells CASSLEGQSNTGELFF. Written as DNA, the CDR3 is TGTGCCAGCAGTTTAGAGGGTCAGTCGAACACCGGGGAGCTGTTTTTT.

The chain employs TRBV9 and TRBJ2-5, with 8 bases identical to TRBD2. The CDR3 runs 16 residues. Germline CDR1 reads SGDLS; CDR2 reads YYNGEE. The V and J ends lost 3 bases and 4 bases, in that order; junction bases with no gene match: 11. CDR3 DNA sequence: TGTGCCAGCAGCGCGGGTCTTCGCGGGGGGATAGAGACCCAGTACTTC. The encoded protein is CASSAGLRGGIETQYF.

The chain couples TRBV2 to TRBJ1-6, with TRBD1 matching 9 bases. The CDR3 runs to 16 residues. The ends lost 6 bases at V and 7 bases at J; junction bases unmatched: 10. Germline V lookup: CDR1 SNHLY, CDR2 FYNNEI. Here the CDR3 reads CASRGRDRGGNSPLHF. The CDR3 nucleotides read TGTGCCAGCAGGGGACGAGACAGGGGGGGCAATTCACCCCTCCACTTT.

The chain carries TRBV5-5 and TRBJ2-5; TRBD2 is a possible D gene (5 bases). This CDR3 has 14 residues. CDR1 and CDR2 from the germline V gene are SGHKS and YYEKEE (reference sequence). V was pared by 2 bases and J by 2 bases, with 10 bases between. CDR3 sequence reads: CASSFHSGQETQYF. CDR3 sequence (DNA): TGTGCCAGCAGCTTTCATTCGGGACAAGAGACCCAGTACTTC.

This sequence joins TRBV11-2 and TRBJ1-2, with unresolved D. V was cut by 1 base and J by 3 bases, with 12 bases left in between. Germline V CDR1 and CDR2: SGHAT, FQNNGV. The length of the CDR3 is 15 residues. The CDR3 reads CASSLGRNSHYGYTF. The CDR3 bases are TGTGCCAGCAGCTTAGGCAGGAACAGTCACTATGGCTACACCTTC.

The sample holds one count of this clone. This CDR3 is CASRYPGVGTGELFF. CDR3 nucleotide sequence: TGTGCCAGCAGATATCCAGGGGTTGGCACCGGGGAGCTGTTTTTT. The rearrangement uses TRBV6-5 and TRBJ2-2; weak D call: TRBD1 (6 bases). Germline assignment: CDR1 MNHEY and CDR2 SVGAGI. Trimming cost V 6 bases and J 4 bases, with 15 bases left between them. The CDR3 consists of 15 residues.

This clone has just a few counts. The chain recombines TRBV7-2 with TRBJ2-1, with D tentatively TRBD1 (6 bases). Germline V CDR1 and CDR2: SGHTA, FQGNSA. The CDR3 sequence is 15 residues long. Between the trimmed V and J ends, which lost 10 bases and 5 bases, there was a span of 21 bases. DNA for the CDR3: TGTGCCACCTCGGCTGGGACATACTACAACAATGAGCAGTTCTTC. This codes for CATSAGTYYNNEQFF.

This chain uses TRBV19 with TRBJ1-1, with D uncertain. This CDR3 comprises 12 residues. Per the germline V gene, CDR1 is LNHDA and CDR2 is SQIVND (reference sequence). Trimming pared 7 bases from V and 4 bases from J, leaving 10 bases between. DNA for the CDR3: TGTGCCAGTACTAAATATGGCACTGAAGCTTTCTTT. Encoded protein: CASTKYGTEAFF.

The chain carries TRBV2 and TRBJ2-2, with TRBD1 identical over 12 bases. After removal of 7 bases from V and 7 bases from J, the junction contained 13 bases not matched to a gene. The CDR3 spans 17 residues. CDR1 and CDR2 (germline): SNHLY, FYNNEI. Written as DNA, the CDR3 is TGTGCCAGCACCCCCGGCCGGGACAGGGGGCGAGTCGGGGAGCTGTTTTTT. Its protein product is CASTPGRDRGRVGELFF.